Presented here are 22 T cell receptor beta chains from one specimen sequenced in a study of identical twins. TCRdb reprocessed the 5' RACE reads via MiXCR and lists one record per CDR3 protein. Of fewer than 800,000 distinct CDR3 sequences detected, 7.1% appear once; the ten largest clones hold around 1.6%. These data were likewise used in another study, on yellow fever vaccine responses in identical twins.

Sequences were obtained from PBMCs. Source of these receptors: a woman between 18 and 29 years old in good health.

This clonotype was detected only a few times. This chain uses TRBV20-1 with TRBJ1-1, with D unresolved. From germline, CDR1 is DFQATT and CDR2 SNEGSKA (reference sequence). V lost 8 bases and J lost 2, with 15 bases in between. CDR3 length: 13 amino acids. CDR3 sequence reads: CSSDGRKNTEAFF. The DNA for the CDR3 is TGCAGTTCAGATGGGCGGAAAAACACTGAAGCTTTCTTT.

The V gene is TRBV4-1, the J gene TRBJ2-3; TRBD2 matches at 13 bases. V gave up 3 bases and J gave up 7 bases; unmatched junction bases: 7. Germline-derived CDR1 and CDR2 are MGHRA and YSYEKL. The CDR3 sequence is 16 residues long. The CDR3 region is CASSQWGLAGKNTQYF. For the CDR3, the DNA is TGCGCCAGCAGCCAGTGGGGACTAGCGGGGAAGAATACGCAGTATTTT.

This clonotype has just a few counts. The V and J genes are TRBV20-1 and TRBJ2-7; 10 bases align to TRBD2. The V gene end was trimmed by 0 bases and the J gene end by 4 bases; junction bases not matched to a gene: 6. Germline assignment: CDR1 DFQATT and CDR2 SNEGSKA (reference sequence). The CDR3 length is 15 residues. In nucleotides, the CDR3 is TGCAGTGCTAGAGATCCTAGCGGGGGCTCGTACGAGCAGTACGTC. Translated: CSARDPSGGSYEQYV.

The J gene is TRBJ2-2, the V gene TRBV11-2, with no clear D. The CDR3 length is 15 residues. Trimming shortened V by 2 bases and J by 0 bases, and 7 bases separated the two germline ends. CDR1 is SGHAT and CDR2 is FQNNGV in the germline V gene. The CDR3, as DNA: TGTGCCAGCAGCTTAACCCAGACGAACACCGGGGAGCTGTTTTTT. Its translation is CASSLTQTNTGELFF.

The rearrangement uses TRBV3-1 and TRBJ1-2, with 9 bases fitting TRBD1. Trimming removed 1 base from V and 8 bases from J; junction bases left unmatched: 5. Germline V gene data show CDR1 as LGHDT and CDR2 as YNNKEL (reference sequence). The CDR3 is 14 residues long. CDR3 DNA sequence: TGTGCCAGCAGCCAAGGTACAGGGGGCAACGGCTACACCTTC. Its translation is CASSQGTGGNGYTF. The full variable domain, rest sourced from reference TRBV3-1 and TRBJ1-2, is DTAVSQTPKYLVTQMGNDKSIKCEQNLGHDTMYWYKQDSKKFLKIMFSYNNKELIINETVPNRFSPKSPDKAHLNLHINSLELGDSAVYFCASSQGTGGNGYTFGSGTRLTVV.

The chain couples TRBV5-6 to TRBJ2-6; D gene ambiguous. The CDR3 totals 16 residues. The ends were cut back, 2 bases at V and 2 bases at J, with 11 bases in the middle. CDR1 is SGHDT and CDR2 is YYEEEE in the germline V gene. The CDR3 nucleotides are TGTGCCAGCAGCTTCATCAGTGGGACTGGGGCCAACGTCCTGACTTTC. It specifies CASSFISGTGANVLTF.

This clonotype was counted only a few times. The chain combines TRBV5-1 with TRBJ2-3, with TRBD2 identical over 15 bases. V was pared by 3 bases and J by 2 bases, with 4 bases of the junction left unmatched. The CDR3 runs 17 residues. Germline lookup yields CDR1 SGHRS and CDR2 YFSETQ. The CDR3: CASSSGLAGGPTDTQYF. DNA of the CDR3: TGCGCCAGCAGCTCGGGACTAGCGGGGGGACCCACAGATACGCAGTATTTT.

The V call is TRBV11-2, the J call TRBJ2-7; 9 positions match TRBD2. Germline V gives CDR1 SGHAT, CDR2 FQNNGV. V lost 5 bases to trimming and J lost 3 bases; unmatched junction nucleotides: 14. The CDR3 covers 17 residues. The CDR3 sequence: CASSGPRPGLAFYEQYV. In DNA form, the CDR3 reads TGTGCCAGCAGCGGCCCCCGACCGGGACTAGCCTTCTACGAGCAGTACGTC.

This clonotype was seen a few times. The chain is built from TRBV2 and TRBJ1-1, with D maybe TRBD1 (5 bases). This CDR3 spans 13 amino acids. From germline, CDR1 is SNHLY and CDR2 FYNNEI. Trimming took off 8 bases at V and 4 bases at J, with 14 bases between the two ends. For the CDR3, the DNA is TGTGCCAGCTCCCATGGGGGGACCACTGAAGCTTTCTTT. Translated: CASSHGGTTEAFF.

This clonotype has just a few counts. The chain uses TRBV15 and TRBJ2-5, with a possible D match to TRBD2 (6 bases). CDR1 and CDR2 (germline): LNHNV, YYDKDF (reference sequence). Trimming removed 0 bases at V and 4 bases at J, with 9 bases between. The CDR3 extends over 14 amino acids. For the CDR3, the DNA is TGTGCCACCAGCAGAGACGCGACTAGAGAGACCCAGTACTTC. This gives the protein CATSRDATRETQYF.

The sample holds many counts of this clonotype. J is TRBJ2-1 and V is TRBV5-1; D is possibly TRBD1 (5 bases). The CDR3 covers 15 residues. Trimming stripped 0 bases from V and 2 bases from J, with 9 bases between. Germline V CDR1 and CDR2: SGHRS, YFSETQ. The CDR3 nucleotides are TGCGCCAGCAGCTTGGGCAGGGTGACCTACAATGAGCAGTTCTTC. It yields the protein CASSLGRVTYNEQFF.

This clonotype showed up just a few times. The chain is built from TRBV7-9 and TRBJ1-6, with 8 bases identical to TRBD1. Germline CDR1 reads SEHNR; CDR2 reads FQNEAQ (reference sequence). The CDR3 contains 16 residues. V shed 3 bases, J shed 6 bases, and the junction held 7 bases outside the gene matches. The CDR3 loop reads CASSLTGVIINSPLHF. CDR3 sequence (DNA): TGTGCCAGCAGCTTGACAGGGGTCATAATTAATTCACCCCTCCACTTT.

This clonotype was recorded many times. The chain uses TRBV5-1 and TRBJ2-1; 10 nucleotides line up with TRBD1. CDR1 and CDR2 from the germline V gene are SGHRS and YFSETQ. The CDR3 runs to 13 residues. V was clipped by 7 bases and J by 5 bases; unmatched bases: 3. The CDR3 DNA reads TGCGCCAGCGAGGGACAGGGGAACAATGAGCAGTTCTTC. Amino acids: CASEGQGNNEQFF. Together with reference TRBV5-1 and TRBJ2-1, the CDR3 gives the full variable domain: KAGVTQTPRYLIKTRGQQVTLSCSPISGHRSVSWYQQTPGQGLQFLFEYFSETQRNKGNFPGRFSGRQFSNSRSEMNVSTLELGDSALYLCASEGQGNNEQFFGPGTRLTVL.

This clonotype was counted between two and nine times. The rearrangement uses TRBV7-9 and TRBJ2-7; D is tentatively TRBD1 or TRBD2 (5 bases each). The germline V gene has CDR1 SEHNR and CDR2 FQNEAQ (reference sequence). CDR3 size: 15 residues. With 2 bases removed from V and 1 base from J, the gap between germline ends came to 12 bases. CDR3 bases: TGTGCCAGCAGCTTATGGGGCAGACTATCCTACGAGCAGTACTTC. Translating gives CASSLWGRLSYEQYF.

In DNA form, the CDR3 reads TGTGCCACCAGTGATACGGACAGGGAAGAGGGCTACACCTTC. Amino acid sequence: CATSDTDREEGYTF. The chain combines TRBV24-1 with TRBJ1-2; 8 bases align to TRBD1. This CDR3 contains 14 residues. J gave up 8 bases and V 3 bases, and 7 bases lay outside the gene matches. Looked up from germline, CDR1 is KGHDR and CDR2 is SFDVKD.

This clonotype was detected only a few times. V usage is TRBV3-1 and J usage is TRBJ1-2; D possibly corresponds to TRBD1 (5 bases). The CDR3 consists of 15 residues. Germline V gene lookup returns CDR1 LGHDT and CDR2 YNNKEL (reference sequence). V gave up 3 bases and J gave up 4 bases, with 15 bases separating them. The CDR3 DNA sequence: TGTGCCAGCAGCCAGGGGGGAGGCAGTGGCTATGGCTACACCTTC. Translated: CASSQGGGSGYGYTF.

Many counts were recorded for this clonotype. The rearrangement joins TRBV12-3 or TRBV12-4 to TRBJ2-1, with 8 nucleotides matching TRBD2. The CDR3 runs to 14 residues. The junction had 4 bases not matched to a gene; V was cut back by 5 bases and J by 4 bases. The CDR3 sequence: CASSVGTSYNEQFF. CDR3 DNA sequence: TGTGCCAGCAGTGTAGGGACTAGTTACAATGAGCAGTTCTTC.

This clonotype has just a few counts. V is TRBV7-9 and J is TRBJ2-3; weak D call: TRBD2 (6 bases). The CDR3 covers 15 residues. CDR1 SEHNR and CDR2 FQNEAQ come from the germline V gene (reference sequence). V was pared by 4 bases and J by 0 bases, with 11 bases between. CDR3 loop: CASSSLEGSTDTQYF. The CDR3 DNA follows: TGTGCCAGCAGCTCCTTGGAGGGTAGCACAGATACGCAGTATTTT.

The V and J genes are TRBV27 and TRBJ2-1; D may be TRBD1 or TRBD2 (6 bases each). This CDR3 is 16 amino acids long. CDR1 is MNHEY, CDR2 SMNVEV, per germline (reference sequence). V was cut by 1 base and J by 2 bases, with 12 bases left in between. CDR3 loop: CASSLFHGGTYNEQFF. The CDR3 bases are TGTGCCAGCAGTTTATTTCACGGGGGCACCTACAATGAGCAGTTCTTC.

This clonotype was seen ten or more times. The rearrangement links TRBV12-3 or TRBV12-4 to TRBJ1-2, with 7 bases that match TRBD1. The J segment lost 4 bases and the V segment lost 6 bases, leaving 11 bases of the junction unmatched. This CDR3 comprises 15 residues. CDR3 loop: CASSPRQGDSYGYTF. As DNA, the CDR3 is TGTGCCAGCAGCCCGAGACAGGGAGACTCCTATGGCTACACCTTC.

This clonotype was seen at least ten times. J is TRBJ2-1 and V is TRBV5-1, with 13 bases fitting TRBD2. CDR3 size: 16 residues. Germline V lookup: CDR1 SGHRS, CDR2 YFSETQ. V shed 9 bases and J 7 bases; nucleotides not matched to a gene: 13. The CDR3 sequence is CATSLAGGPRANEQFF. The CDR3 region has the DNA TGCGCCACCTCACTAGCGGGAGGGCCGAGGGCAAATGAGCAGTTCTTC.

The table lists this clonotype with many counts. The chain carries TRBV29-1 and TRBJ2-2; 8 nucleotides agree with TRBD2. Per germline, CDR1 SQVTM and CDR2 ANQGSEA. This CDR3 is 14 amino acids long. The V gene end was trimmed by 5 bases and the J gene end by 7 bases; junction bases not matched to a gene: 9. As DNA, the CDR3 is TGCAGCGTTAAAAGCGGGAGTTTTGGCGGGGAGCTGTTTTTT. Amino acid sequence: CSVKSGSFGGELFF.